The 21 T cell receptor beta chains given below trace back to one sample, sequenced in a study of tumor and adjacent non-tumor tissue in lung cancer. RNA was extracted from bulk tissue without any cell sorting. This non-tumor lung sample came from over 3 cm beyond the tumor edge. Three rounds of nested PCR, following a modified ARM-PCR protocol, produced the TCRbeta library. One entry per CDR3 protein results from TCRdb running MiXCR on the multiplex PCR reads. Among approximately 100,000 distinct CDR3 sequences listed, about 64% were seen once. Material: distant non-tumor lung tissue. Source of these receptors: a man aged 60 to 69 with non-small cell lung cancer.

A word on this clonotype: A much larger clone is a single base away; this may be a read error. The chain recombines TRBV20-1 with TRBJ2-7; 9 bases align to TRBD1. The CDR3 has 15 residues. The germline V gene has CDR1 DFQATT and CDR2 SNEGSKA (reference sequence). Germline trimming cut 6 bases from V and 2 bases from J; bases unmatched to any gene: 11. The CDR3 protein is CSAHPSGQGTYEQYF. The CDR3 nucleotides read TGCAGTGCCCATCCTTCAGGACAGGGGACCTACGAGCAGTACTTC.

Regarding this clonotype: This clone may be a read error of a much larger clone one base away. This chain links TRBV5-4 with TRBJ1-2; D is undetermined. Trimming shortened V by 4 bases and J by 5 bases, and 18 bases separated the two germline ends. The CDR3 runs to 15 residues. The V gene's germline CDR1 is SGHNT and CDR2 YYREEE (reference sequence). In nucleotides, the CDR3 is TGTGCCAGCAGCGATGAGATGGCGAGGCGTTATGGCTACACCTTC. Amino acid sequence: CASSDEMARRYGYTF.

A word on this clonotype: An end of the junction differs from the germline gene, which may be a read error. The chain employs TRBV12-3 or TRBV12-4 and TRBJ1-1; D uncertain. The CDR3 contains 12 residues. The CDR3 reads CASSMRNTEACF. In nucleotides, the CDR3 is TGTGCCAGTAGTATGAGGAACACTGAAGCTTGCTTT.

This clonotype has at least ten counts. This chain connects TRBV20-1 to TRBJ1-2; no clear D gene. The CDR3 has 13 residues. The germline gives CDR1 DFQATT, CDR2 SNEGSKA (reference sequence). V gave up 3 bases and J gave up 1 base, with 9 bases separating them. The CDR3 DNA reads TGCAGTGCTAGTAGCCCCGGTAACTATGGCTACACCTTC. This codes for CSASSPGNYGYTF.

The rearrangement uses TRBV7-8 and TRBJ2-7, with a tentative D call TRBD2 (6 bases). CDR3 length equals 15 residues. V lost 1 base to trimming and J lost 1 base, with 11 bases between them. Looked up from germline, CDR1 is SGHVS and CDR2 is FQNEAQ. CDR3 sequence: CASSLGDGSSYEQYF. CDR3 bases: TGTGCCAGCAGCTTAGGGGACGGGAGTTCCTACGAGCAGTACTTC. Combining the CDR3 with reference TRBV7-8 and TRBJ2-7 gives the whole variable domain GAGVSQSPRYKVAKRGQDVALRCDPISGHVSLFWYQQALGQGPEFLTYFQNEAQLDKSGLPSDRFFAERPEGSVSTLKIQRTQQEDSAVYLCASSLGDGSSYEQYFGPGTRLTVT.

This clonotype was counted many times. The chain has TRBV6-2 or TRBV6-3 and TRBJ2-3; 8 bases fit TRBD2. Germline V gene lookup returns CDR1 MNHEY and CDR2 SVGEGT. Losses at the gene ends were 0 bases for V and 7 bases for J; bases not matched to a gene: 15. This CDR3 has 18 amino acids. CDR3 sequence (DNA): TGTGCCAGCAGTTACTCAGCCCAGGTGACGGGAGGGCGGTATACGCAGTATTTT. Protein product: CASSYSAQVTGGRYTQYF.

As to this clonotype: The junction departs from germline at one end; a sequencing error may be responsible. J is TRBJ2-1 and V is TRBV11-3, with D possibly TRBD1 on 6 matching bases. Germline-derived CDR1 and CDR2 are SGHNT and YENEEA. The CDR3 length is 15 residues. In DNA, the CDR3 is TGTGCCAGCAGCGTCGGACAGAGTTCCTGCAATAAGCAGTTCTTC. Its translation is CASSVGQSSCNKQFF.

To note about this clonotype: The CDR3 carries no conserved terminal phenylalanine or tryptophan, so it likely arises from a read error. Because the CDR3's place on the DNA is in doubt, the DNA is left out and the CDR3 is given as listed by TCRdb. This CDR3 is CASSQGASPSTDTHYY. V is TRBV4-2 and J is TRBJ2-3; the table calls TRBD2, which could not be checked here. Germline values: CDR1 LGHNA, CDR2 YNFKEQ. 16 amino acids form the CDR3, both terminal residues included.

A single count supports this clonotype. DNA for the CDR3: TGTGCCAGCAGCTGGCGGGCGGAAGGGGACACTGAAGCTTTCTTT. It translates to CASSWRAEGDTEAFF. The chain employs TRBV5-5 and TRBJ1-1; weak D call: TRBD1 (5 bases). V gave up 3 bases and J gave up 3 bases, with 15 bases separating them. Germline V gene data show CDR1 as SGHKS and CDR2 as YYEKEE (reference sequence). The CDR3 has 15 amino acids. The full variable domain, its missing parts supplied by reference TRBV5-5 and TRBJ1-1, is DAGVTQSPTHLIKTRGQQVTLRCSPISGHKSVSWYQQVLGQGPQFIFQYYEKEERGRGNFPDRFSARQFPNYSSELNVNALLLGDSALYLCASSWRAEGDTEAFFGQGTRLTVV.

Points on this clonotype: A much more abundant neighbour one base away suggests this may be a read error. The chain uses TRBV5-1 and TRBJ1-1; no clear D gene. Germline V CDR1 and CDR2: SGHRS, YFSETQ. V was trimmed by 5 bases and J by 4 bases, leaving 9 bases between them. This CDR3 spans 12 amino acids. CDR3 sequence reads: CASSREITEAFF. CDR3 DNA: TGCGCCAGCAGTCGCGAGATCACTGAAGCTTTCTTT. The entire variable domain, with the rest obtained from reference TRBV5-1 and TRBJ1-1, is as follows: KAGVTQTPRYLIKTRGQQVTLSCSPISGHRSVSWYQQTPGQGLQFLFEYFSETQRNKGNFPGRFSGRQFSNSRSEMNVSTLELGDSALYLCASSREITEAFFGQGTRLTVV.

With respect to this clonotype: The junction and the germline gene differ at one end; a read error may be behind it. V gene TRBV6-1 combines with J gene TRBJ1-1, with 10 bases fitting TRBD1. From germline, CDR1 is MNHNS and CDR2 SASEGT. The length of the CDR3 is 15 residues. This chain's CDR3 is CASRVTGGPDTGAFF. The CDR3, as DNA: TGTGCCAGCAGGGTGACAGGGGGCCCGGACACTGGAGCTTTCTTT.

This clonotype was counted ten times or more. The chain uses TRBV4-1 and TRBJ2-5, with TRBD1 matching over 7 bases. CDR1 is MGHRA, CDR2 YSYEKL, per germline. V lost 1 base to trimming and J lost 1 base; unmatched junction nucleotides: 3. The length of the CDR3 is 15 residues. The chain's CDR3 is CASSQVGTAQETQYF. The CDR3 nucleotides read TGCGCCAGCAGCCAAGTCGGGACAGCCCAAGAGACCCAGTACTTC.

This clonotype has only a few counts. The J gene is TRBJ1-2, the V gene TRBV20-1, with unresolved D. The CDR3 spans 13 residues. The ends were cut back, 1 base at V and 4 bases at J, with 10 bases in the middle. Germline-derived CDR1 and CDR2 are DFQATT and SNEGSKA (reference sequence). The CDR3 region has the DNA TGCAGTGCTAGAGTTAACTCGGGCTATGGCTACACCTTC. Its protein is CSARVNSGYGYTF.

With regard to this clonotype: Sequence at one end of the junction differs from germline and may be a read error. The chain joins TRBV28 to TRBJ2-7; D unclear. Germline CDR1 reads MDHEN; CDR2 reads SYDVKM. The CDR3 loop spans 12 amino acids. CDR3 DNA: TGTGCCAGGAGTTTACTACCCTACGAGCAATACTTC. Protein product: CARSLLPYEQYF.

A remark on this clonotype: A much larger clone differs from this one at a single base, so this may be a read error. The CDR3 nucleotides read TGCGCCAGCGGCATGAGGGGGACCCAAGAGACCCAGTACTTC. It translates to CASGMRGTQETQYF. V is TRBV5-1 and J is TRBJ2-5, with D possibly being TRBD1 (6 bases). Trimming pared 7 bases from V and 1 base from J, leaving 14 bases between. The CDR3 extends over 14 amino acids. CDR1 is SGHRS, CDR2 YFSETQ, per germline. The full variable domain, rest sourced from reference TRBV5-1 and TRBJ2-5, is KAGVTQTPRYLIKTRGQQVTLSCSPISGHRSVSWYQQTPGQGLQFLFEYFSETQRNKGNFPGRFSGRQFSNSRSEMNVSTLELGDSALYLCASGMRGTQETQYFGPGTRLLVL.

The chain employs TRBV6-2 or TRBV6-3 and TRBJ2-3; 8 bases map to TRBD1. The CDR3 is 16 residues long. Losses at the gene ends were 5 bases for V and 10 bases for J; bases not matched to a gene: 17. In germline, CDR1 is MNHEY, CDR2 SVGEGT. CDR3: CASSAGQGFPQIAQYF. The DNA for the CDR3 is TGTGCCAGCAGTGCAGGACAGGGTTTCCCACAGATCGCGCAGTATTTT.

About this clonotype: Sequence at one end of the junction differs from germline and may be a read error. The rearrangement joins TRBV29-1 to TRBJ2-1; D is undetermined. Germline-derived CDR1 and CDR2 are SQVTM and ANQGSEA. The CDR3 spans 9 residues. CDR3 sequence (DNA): TGCAGCGTTGGATATGAACAGTTCTTC. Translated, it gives CSVGYEQFF.

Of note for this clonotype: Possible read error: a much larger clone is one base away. For the CDR3, the DNA is TGTGCCATCAGGAGGACAGCCGACTCTGTAAACACCATATATTTT. Translated, it gives CAIRRTADSVNTIYF. The J gene is TRBJ1-3, the V gene TRBV10-3, with TRBD1 as a possible D gene (6 bases). Germline lookup yields CDR1 ENHRY and CDR2 SYGVKD. The CDR3 is made up of 15 amino acids.

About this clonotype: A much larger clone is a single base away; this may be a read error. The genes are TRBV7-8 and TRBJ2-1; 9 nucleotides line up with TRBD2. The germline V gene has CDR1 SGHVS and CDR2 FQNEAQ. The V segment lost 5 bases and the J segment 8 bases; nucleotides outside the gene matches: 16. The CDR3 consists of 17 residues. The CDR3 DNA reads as TGTGCCAGCAGCCAAAATTTGGCGGGAGGGCCCAGCTATGAGCAGTTCTTC. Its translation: CASSQNLAGGPSYEQFF. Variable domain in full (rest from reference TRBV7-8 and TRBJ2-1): GAGVSQSPRYKVAKRGQDVALRCDPISGHVSLFWYQQALGQGPEFLTYFQNEAQLDKSGLPSDRFFAERPEGSVSTLKIQRTQQEDSAVYLCASSQNLAGGPSYEQFFGPGTRLTVL.

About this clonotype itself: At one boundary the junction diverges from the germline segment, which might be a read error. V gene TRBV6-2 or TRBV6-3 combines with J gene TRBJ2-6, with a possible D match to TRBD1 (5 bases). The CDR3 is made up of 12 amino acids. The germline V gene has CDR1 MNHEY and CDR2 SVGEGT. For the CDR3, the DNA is TGTGCTAGCAGAACTGGGGCCAACGCCCTGACTTTC. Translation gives CASRTGANALTF.

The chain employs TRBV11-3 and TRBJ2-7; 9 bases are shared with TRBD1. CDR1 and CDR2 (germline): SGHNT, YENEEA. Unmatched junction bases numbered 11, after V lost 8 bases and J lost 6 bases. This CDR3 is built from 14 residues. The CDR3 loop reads CASCGVTGGTEQYF. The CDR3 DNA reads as TGTGCCAGCTGTGGGGTAACAGGGGGCACCGAGCAGTACTTC.